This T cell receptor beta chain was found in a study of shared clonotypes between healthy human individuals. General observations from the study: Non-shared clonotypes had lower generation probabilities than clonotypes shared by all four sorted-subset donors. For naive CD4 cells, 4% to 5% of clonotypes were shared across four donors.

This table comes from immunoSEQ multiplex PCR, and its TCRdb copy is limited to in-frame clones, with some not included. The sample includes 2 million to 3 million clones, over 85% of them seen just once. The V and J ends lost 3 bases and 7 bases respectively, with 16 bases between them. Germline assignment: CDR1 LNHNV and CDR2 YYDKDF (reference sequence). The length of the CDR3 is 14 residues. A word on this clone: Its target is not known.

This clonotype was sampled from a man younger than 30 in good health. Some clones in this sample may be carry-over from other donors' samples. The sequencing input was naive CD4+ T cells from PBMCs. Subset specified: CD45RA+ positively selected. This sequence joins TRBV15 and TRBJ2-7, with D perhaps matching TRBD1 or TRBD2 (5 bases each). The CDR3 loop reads CATSRGDLIREQYF. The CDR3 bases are TGTGCCACCAGCAGGGGGGACCTTATACGGGAGCAGTACTTC. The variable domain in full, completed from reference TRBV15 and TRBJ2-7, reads DAMVIQNPRYQVTQFGKPVTLSCSQTLNHNVMYWYQQKSSQAPKLLFHYYDKDFNNEADTPDNFQSRRPNTSFCFLDIRSPGLGDTAMYLCATSRGDLIREQYFGPGTRLTVT.